What follows are 18 T cell receptor beta chains derived from one specimen sequenced in a study of CD8 T cells in Susac syndrome. An input of about 0.5 to 1 ug of RNA was subjected to reverse transcription using random hexamers. MiXCR was run by TCRdb on the immunoSEQ multiplex PCR reads, yielding one entry per CDR3 protein. This table holds approximately 150,000 distinct CDR3 sequences, around 90% found once. The sequencing input was CD4+ T cells from PBMCs. The source of these receptors is a human donor in good health.

The rearrangement uses TRBV7-2 and TRBJ2-6; D is uncertain. Germline V lookup: CDR1 SGHTA, CDR2 FQGNSA. The CDR3 consists of 17 residues. V gave up 3 bases and J gave up 0 bases, with 12 bases separating them. CDR3 nucleotides: TGTGCCAGCAGCTTCTTCAGGTCCAGCTCTGGGGCCAACGTCCTGACTTTC. Protein: CASSFFRSSSGANVLTF.

The chain is built from TRBV7-9 and TRBJ1-2, with 7 bases matching TRBD1. With 6 bases clipped from V and 6 bases from J, the junction kept 10 bases outside the gene matches. Germline-derived CDR1 and CDR2 are SEHNR and FQNEAQ (reference sequence). The CDR3 extends over 14 amino acids. DNA of the CDR3: TGTGCCAGCAGGAAAGGTCGACAGGGTCATGGCTACACCTTC. This encodes CASRKGRQGHGYTF.

This clonotype was detected only once. The chain couples TRBV7-2 to TRBJ2-7; no clear D gene. The CDR3 contains 17 residues. Germline V lookup: CDR1 SGHTA, CDR2 FQGNSA. Trimming took 4 bases from V and 2 from J, leaving 21 bases between them. The CDR3 DNA reads TGTGCCAGCAGCTCCTCAGACCGAACCGGTTACCCCTACGAGCAGTACTTC. It yields the protein CASSSSDRTGYPYEQYF.

The V call is TRBV5-1, the J call TRBJ2-7; D remains ambiguous. This CDR3 is 15 amino acids long. Per germline, CDR1 SGHRS and CDR2 YFSETQ. V lost 4 bases to trimming and J lost 2 bases, with 16 bases between them. CDR3 in amino acids: CASSPSLRGPYEQYF. In nucleotides, the CDR3 is TGCGCCAGCAGCCCATCGCTCCGTGGGCCCTACGAGCAGTACTTC.

The chain carries TRBV7-2 and TRBJ2-5; the match to TRBD2 covers 11 bases. This CDR3 has 16 amino acids. V trimming: 5 bases; J trimming: 5 bases; junction bases outside the gene matches: 10. CDR1 and CDR2 from the germline V gene are SGHTA and FQGNSA. CDR3 sequence reads: CASSELAGVNAETQYF. CDR3 nucleotide sequence: TGTGCCAGCAGCGAACTAGCGGGAGTCAACGCGGAGACCCAGTACTTC.

The table lists this clonotype with a count of one. The rearrangement uses TRBV5-1 and TRBJ1-4; 7 bases map to TRBD1. The CDR3 is 18 amino acids. The trim removed 3 bases at V and 0 bases at J, leaving 11 bases unmatched. Germline-derived CDR1 and CDR2 are SGHRS and YFSETQ. The CDR3, as DNA: TGCGCCAGCAGCTCCACTTGGACAGGATTTCCAACTAATGAAAAACTGTTTTTT. Protein sequence: CASSSTWTGFPTNEKLFF. The full variable domain, its missing parts supplied by reference TRBV5-1 and TRBJ1-4, is KAGVTQTPRYLIKTRGQQVTLSCSPISGHRSVSWYQQTPGQGLQFLFEYFSETQRNKGNFPGRFSGRQFSNSRSEMNVSTLELGDSALYLCASSSTWTGFPTNEKLFFGSGTQLSVL.

The rearrangement joins TRBV2 to TRBJ2-1; 8 bases agree with TRBD1. J lost 8 bases, V lost 6 bases, and 18 bases had no gene match. Looked up from germline, CDR1 is SNHLY and CDR2 is FYNNEI. The CDR3 has 17 amino acids. The CDR3 sequence: CASRPLTGTGSLYEQFF. The CDR3 coding sequence is TGTGCCAGCAGACCCCTTACTGGGACAGGAAGTCTCTATGAGCAGTTCTTC.

The chain has TRBV4-1 and TRBJ1-4; TRBD1 is a possible D gene (5 bases). V lost 11 bases, J lost 0 bases, and 13 bases lay in between. The CDR3 has 14 amino acids. Germline-derived CDR1 and CDR2 are MGHRA and YSYEKL. The CDR3 reads CAARRDPTNEKLFF. CDR3 in DNA: TGCGCCGCCCGGAGGGACCCAACTAATGAAAAACTGTTTTTT.

This chain links TRBV7-6 with TRBJ2-5; D is unclear. The length of the CDR3 is 13 residues. V was clipped by 4 bases and J by 1 base, with 7 bases between them. Germline V gene lookup returns CDR1 SGHVS and CDR2 FNYEAQ. The chain's CDR3 is CASSSSPQETQYF. DNA of the CDR3: TGTGCCAGCAGCTCGTCTCCCCAAGAGACCCAGTACTTC.

The rearrangement links TRBV20-1 to TRBJ1-1; D call uncertain. Germline CDR1 DFQATT, CDR2 SNEGSKA (reference sequence). Trimming stripped 6 bases from V and 0 bases from J, with 14 bases between. The length of the CDR3 is 14 residues. The CDR3: CSANPTGMNTEAFF. CDR3 sequence (DNA): TGCAGTGCGAACCCAACGGGGATGAACACTGAAGCTTTCTTT.

The chain links TRBV4-1 to TRBJ2-5, with no clear D. CDR3 length: 13 residues. V shed 1 base and J shed 3 bases, with 6 bases lying between them. CDR1 is MGHRA, CDR2 YSYEKL, per germline. The CDR3 here is CASSQGNEETQYF. As DNA, the CDR3 is TGCGCCAGCAGCCAAGGCAACGAAGAGACCCAGTACTTC.

A few counts support this clonotype. The chain uses TRBV28 and TRBJ2-3; no firm D call. This CDR3 spans 12 amino acids. Germline values: CDR1 MDHEN, CDR2 SYDVKM. V was shortened by 5 bases and J by 5 bases, with 8 bases between the two germline ends. CDR3 in amino acids: CASSPLRDTQYF. CDR3 bases: TGTGCCAGCAGTCCCTTGCGAGATACGCAGTATTTT.

The gene calls are TRBV6-5 and TRBJ1-6; D gene unclear. Germline V gene sequence: CDR1 MNHEY, CDR2 SVGAGI. The CDR3 has 15 amino acids. The ends were cut back, 8 bases at V and 7 bases at J, with 18 bases in the middle. In nucleotides, the CDR3 is TGTGCCAGCTCGAGTTGGGGAGGTGGGAATTCACCCCTCCACTTT. This translates into CASSSWGGGNSPLHF.

J is TRBJ2-1 and V is TRBV3-1; the D gene could be TRBD1 or TRBD2 (6 bases each). CDR1 LGHDT and CDR2 YNNKEL come from the germline V gene (reference sequence). This CDR3 has 16 amino acids. The V end was cut by 1 base, the J end by 4 bases, with 14 bases between. The CDR3 region is CASSQGGRGPYNEQFF. CDR3 bases: TGTGCCAGCAGCCAAGGCGGACGGGGGCCTTACAATGAGCAGTTCTTC.

J is TRBJ2-6 and V is TRBV18; D unresolved. Germline-derived CDR1 and CDR2 are KGHSH and LQKENI. CDR3 length: 13 residues. V was shortened by 2 bases and J by 4 bases, with 3 bases between the two germline ends. CDR3 protein: CASSPEGANVLTF. For the CDR3, the DNA is TGTGCCAGCTCACCAGAAGGGGCCAACGTCCTGACTTTC.

This clonotype turned up a few times. CDR3 in amino acids: CSARFTGAYEQYF. In DNA, the CDR3 is TGCAGTGCTAGATTCACAGGGGCCTACGAGCAGTACTTC. The chain has TRBV20-1 and TRBJ2-7; TRBD1 matches at 7 bases. The length of the CDR3 is 13 residues. The V gene end was trimmed by 2 bases and the J gene end by 2 bases; junction bases not matched to a gene: 3. Looked up from germline, CDR1 is DFQATT and CDR2 is SNEGSKA (reference sequence).

This rearrangement joins TRBV27 to TRBJ1-2, with unresolved D. Germline loops: CDR1 MNHEY, CDR2 SMNVEV (reference sequence). CDR3 length: 13 amino acids. V was trimmed by 4 bases and J by 7 bases, leaving 13 bases between them. In nucleotides, the CDR3 is TGTGCCAGCAGTTCCTTGAGGGCCGGTGGCTACACCTTC. Protein sequence: CASSSLRAGGYTF.

This chain joins TRBV6-5 and TRBJ2-7, with 7 bases that match TRBD1. Trimming at V came to 6 bases and at J to 3 bases, leaving 5 bases not matched to a gene. CDR1 MNHEY and CDR2 SVGAGI come from the germline V gene. This CDR3 region has 13 residues. CDR3 residues: CASSLGQHYEQYF. As DNA, the CDR3 is TGTGCCAGCAGCTTGGGACAGCACTACGAGCAGTACTTC.